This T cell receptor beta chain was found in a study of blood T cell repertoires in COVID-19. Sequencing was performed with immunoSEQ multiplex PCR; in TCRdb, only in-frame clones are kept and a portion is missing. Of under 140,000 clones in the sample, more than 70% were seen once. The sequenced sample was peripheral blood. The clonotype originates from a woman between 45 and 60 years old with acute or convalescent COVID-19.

CDR3 in DNA: TGTGCCAGCAAATTTCAAGGGGGACCGGGCCAGCCCCAGCATTTT. Translation: CASKFQGGPGQPQHF. The chain couples TRBV6-5 to TRBJ1-5, with a tentative D call TRBD1 (6 bases). Trimming pared 7 bases from V and 7 bases from J, leaving 20 bases between. The CDR3 is 15 amino acids. Germline CDR1 and CDR2: MNHEY and SVGAGI.